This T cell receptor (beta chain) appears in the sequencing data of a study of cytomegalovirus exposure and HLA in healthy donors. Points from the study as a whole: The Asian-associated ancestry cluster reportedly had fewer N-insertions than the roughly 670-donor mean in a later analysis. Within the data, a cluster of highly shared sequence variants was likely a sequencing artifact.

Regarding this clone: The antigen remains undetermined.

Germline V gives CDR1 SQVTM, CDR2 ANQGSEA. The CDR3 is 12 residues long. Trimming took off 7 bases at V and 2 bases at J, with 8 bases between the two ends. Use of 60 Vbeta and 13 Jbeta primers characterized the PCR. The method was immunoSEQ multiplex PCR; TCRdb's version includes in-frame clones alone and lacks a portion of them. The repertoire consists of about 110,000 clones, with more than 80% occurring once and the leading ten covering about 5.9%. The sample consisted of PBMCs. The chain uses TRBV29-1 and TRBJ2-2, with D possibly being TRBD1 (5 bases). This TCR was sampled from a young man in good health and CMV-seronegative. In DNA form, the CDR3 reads TGCAGCGCCAGGGCTAACACCGGGGAGCTGTTTTTT. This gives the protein CSARANTGELFF.